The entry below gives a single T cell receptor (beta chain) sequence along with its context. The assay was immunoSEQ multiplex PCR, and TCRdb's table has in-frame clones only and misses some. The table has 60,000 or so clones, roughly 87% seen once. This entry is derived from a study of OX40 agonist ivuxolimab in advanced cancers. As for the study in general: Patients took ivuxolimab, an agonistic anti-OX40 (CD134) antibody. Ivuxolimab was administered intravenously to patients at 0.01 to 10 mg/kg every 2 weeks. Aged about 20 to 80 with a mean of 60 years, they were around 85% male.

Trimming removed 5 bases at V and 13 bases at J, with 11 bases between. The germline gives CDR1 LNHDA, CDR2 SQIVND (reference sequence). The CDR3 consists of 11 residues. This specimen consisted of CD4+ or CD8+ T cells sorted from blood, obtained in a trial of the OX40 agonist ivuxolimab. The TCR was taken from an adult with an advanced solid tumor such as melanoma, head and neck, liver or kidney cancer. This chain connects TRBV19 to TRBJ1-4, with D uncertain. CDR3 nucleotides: TGTGCCAGTAGTTCGGGCCGTGCACTGTTTTTT. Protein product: CASSSGRALFF.